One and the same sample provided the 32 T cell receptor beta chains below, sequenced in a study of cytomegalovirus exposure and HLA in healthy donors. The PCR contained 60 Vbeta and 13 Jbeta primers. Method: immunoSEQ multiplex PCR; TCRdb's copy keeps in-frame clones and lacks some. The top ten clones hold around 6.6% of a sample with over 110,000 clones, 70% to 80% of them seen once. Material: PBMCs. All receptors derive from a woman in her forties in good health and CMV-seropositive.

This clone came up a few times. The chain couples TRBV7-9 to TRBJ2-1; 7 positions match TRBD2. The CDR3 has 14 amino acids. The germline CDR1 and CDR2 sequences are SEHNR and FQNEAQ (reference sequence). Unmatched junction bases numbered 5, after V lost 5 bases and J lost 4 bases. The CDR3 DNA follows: TGTGCCAGCAGCGCGAGCGGGGCGTACAATGAGCAGTTCTTC. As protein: CASSASGAYNEQFF. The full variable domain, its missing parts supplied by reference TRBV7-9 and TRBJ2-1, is DTGVSQNPRHKITKRGQNVTFRCDPISEHNRLYWYRQTLGQGPEFLTYFQNEAQLEKSRLLSDRFSAERPKGSFSTLEIQRTEQGDSAMYLCASSASGAYNEQFFGPGTRLTVL.

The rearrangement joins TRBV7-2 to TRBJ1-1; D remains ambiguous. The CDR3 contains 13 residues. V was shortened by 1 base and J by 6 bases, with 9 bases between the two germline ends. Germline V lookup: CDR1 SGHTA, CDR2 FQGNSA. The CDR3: CASSLGGRSEAFF. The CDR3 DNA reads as TGTGCCAGCAGCTTAGGCGGAAGGTCTGAAGCTTTCTTT.

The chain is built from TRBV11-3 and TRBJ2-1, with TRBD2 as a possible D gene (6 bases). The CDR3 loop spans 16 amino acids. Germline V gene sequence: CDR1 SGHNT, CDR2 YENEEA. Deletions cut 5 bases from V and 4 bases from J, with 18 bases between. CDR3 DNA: TGTGCCAGCAGCCCGCGGGGAAGCGGGCATTACAATGAGCAGTTCTTC. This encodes CASSPRGSGHYNEQFF.

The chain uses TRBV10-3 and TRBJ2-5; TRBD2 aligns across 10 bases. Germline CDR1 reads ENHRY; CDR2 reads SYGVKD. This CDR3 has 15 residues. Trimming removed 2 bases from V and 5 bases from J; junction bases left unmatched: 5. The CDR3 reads CAISETSGAPETQYF. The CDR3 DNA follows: TGTGCCATCAGTGAGACTAGCGGGGCTCCGGAGACCCAGTACTTC.

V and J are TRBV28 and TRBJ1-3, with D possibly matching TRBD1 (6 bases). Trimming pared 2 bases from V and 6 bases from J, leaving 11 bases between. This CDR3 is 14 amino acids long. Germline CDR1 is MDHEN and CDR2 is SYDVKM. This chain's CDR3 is CASSLQGIENTIYF. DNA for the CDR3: TGTGCCAGCAGTTTACAGGGGATTGAAAACACCATATATTTT.

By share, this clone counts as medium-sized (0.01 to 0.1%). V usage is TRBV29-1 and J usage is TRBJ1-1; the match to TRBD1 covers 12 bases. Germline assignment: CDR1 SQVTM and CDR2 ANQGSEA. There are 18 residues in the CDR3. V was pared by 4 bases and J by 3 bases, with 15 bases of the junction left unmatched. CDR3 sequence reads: CSVVLRGDRGRGDTEAFF. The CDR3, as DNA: TGCAGCGTTGTGCTGAGGGGGGACAGGGGGCGCGGGGACACTGAAGCTTTCTTT.

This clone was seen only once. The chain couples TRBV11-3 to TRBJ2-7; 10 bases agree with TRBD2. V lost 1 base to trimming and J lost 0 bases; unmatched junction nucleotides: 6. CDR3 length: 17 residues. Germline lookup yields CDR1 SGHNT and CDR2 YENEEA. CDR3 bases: TGTGCCAGCAGCTTAGGTCACGGGACTAGCGTCTCCTACGAGCAGTACTTC. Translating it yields CASSLGHGTSVSYEQYF.

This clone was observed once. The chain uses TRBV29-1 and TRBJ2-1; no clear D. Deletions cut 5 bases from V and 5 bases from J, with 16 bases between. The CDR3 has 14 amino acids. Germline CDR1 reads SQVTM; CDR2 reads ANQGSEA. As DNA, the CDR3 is TGCAGCGTTCGTACGACTTCCCTTGACAATGAGCAGTTCTTC. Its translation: CSVRTTSLDNEQFF.

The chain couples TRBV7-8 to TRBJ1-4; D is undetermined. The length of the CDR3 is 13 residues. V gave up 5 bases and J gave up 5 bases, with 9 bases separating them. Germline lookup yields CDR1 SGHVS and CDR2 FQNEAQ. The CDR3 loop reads CASSGGPNEKLFF. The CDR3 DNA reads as TGTGCCAGCAGCGGAGGACCGAATGAAAAACTGTTTTTT.

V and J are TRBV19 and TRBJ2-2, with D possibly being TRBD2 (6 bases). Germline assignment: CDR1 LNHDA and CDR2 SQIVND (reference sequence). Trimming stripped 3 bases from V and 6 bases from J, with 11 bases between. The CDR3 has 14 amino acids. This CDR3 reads CASSMGGGAGELFF. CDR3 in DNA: TGTGCCAGTAGTATGGGAGGAGGGGCCGGGGAGCTGTTTTTT.

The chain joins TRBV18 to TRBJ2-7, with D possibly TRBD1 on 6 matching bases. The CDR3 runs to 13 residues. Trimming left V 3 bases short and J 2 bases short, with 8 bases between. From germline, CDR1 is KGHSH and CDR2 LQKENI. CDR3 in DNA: TGTGCCAGCTCACCCTGGACAGCCTACGAGCAGTACTTC. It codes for CASSPWTAYEQYF.

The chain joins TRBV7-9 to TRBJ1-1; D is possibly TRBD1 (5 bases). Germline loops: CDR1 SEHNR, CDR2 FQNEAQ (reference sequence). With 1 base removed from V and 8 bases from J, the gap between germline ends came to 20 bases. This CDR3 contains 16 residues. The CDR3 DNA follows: TGTGCCAGCAGCTTAGTAGATCTCCTGGCAAGGGGAGAAGCTTTCTTT. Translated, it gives CASSLVDLLARGEAFF.

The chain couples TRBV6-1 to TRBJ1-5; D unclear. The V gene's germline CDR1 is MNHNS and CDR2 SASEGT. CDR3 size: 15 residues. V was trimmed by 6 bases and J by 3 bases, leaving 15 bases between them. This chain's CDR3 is CASRDWSYNNQPQHF. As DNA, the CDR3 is TGTGCCAGCAGGGACTGGAGTTACAACAATCAGCCCCAGCATTTT.

The CDR3 nucleotides read TGCGCCAGCAGCTTGACTAGCGGGAGGATCCACGAGCAGTACTTC. Amino acids: CASSLTSGRIHEQYF. This sequence joins TRBV10-1 and TRBJ2-7; 13 bases fit TRBD2. CDR1 is WNHNN and CDR2 is SYGVQD in the germline V gene (reference sequence). This CDR3 comprises 15 residues. The ends lost 6 bases at V and 5 bases at J; junction bases unmatched: 7.

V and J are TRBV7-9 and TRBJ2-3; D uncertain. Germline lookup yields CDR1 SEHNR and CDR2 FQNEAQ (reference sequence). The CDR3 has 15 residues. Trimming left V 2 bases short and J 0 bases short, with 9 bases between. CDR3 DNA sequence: TGTGCCAGCAGCTTACTGCCTACTAGCACAGATACGCAGTATTTT. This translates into CASSLLPTSTDTQYF.

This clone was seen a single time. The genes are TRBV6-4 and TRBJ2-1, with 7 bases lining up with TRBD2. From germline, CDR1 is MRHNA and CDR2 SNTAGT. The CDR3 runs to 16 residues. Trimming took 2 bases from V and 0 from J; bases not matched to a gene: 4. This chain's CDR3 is CASSDLAVSSYNEQFF. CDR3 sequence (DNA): TGTGCCAGCAGTGACCTAGCGGTGAGCTCCTACAATGAGCAGTTCTTC.

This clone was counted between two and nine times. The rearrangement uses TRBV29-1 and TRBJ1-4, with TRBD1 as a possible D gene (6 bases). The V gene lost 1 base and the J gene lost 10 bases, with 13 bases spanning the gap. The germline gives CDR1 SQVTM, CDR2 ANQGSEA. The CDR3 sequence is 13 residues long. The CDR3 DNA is TGCAGCGTTGAAGGGGACATTGACGGAAAACTGTTTTTT. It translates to CSVEGDIDGKLFF.

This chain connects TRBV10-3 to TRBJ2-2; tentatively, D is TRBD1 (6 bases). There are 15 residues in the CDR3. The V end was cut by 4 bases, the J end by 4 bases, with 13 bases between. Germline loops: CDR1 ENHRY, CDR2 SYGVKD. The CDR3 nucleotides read TGTGCCATCAGTGGCAGGGGTCTGGGCACCGGGGAGCTGTTTTTT. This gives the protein CAISGRGLGTGELFF.

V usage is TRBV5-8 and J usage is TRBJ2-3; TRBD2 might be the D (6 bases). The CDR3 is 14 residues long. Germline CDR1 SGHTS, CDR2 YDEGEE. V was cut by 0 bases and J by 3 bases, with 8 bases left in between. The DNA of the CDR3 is TGTGCCAGCAGCTTGGGGGAGGTGACAGATACGCAGTATTTT. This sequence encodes CASSLGEVTDTQYF.

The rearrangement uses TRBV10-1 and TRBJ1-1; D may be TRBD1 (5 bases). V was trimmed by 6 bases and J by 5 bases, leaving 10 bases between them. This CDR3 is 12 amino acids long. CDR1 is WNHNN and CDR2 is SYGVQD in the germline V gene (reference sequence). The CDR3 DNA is TGCGCCAGCAGAGGGGTTAGGACTGAAGCTTTCTTT. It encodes CASRGVRTEAFF.

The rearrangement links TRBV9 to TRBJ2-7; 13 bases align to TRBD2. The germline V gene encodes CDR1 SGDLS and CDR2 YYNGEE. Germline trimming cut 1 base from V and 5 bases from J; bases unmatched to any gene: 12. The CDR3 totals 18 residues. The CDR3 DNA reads TGTGCCAGCAGCGTAACTCCGGGGACTAGCGGGGTGCCCCACGAGCAGTACTTC. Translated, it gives CASSVTPGTSGVPHEQYF.

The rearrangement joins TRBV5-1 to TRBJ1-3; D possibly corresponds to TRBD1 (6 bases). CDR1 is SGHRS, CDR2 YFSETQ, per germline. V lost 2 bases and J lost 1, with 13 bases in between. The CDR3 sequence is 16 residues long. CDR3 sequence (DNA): TGCGCCAGCAGCTTCGCCGGGACATCATCTGGAAACACCATATATTTT. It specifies CASSFAGTSSGNTIYF.

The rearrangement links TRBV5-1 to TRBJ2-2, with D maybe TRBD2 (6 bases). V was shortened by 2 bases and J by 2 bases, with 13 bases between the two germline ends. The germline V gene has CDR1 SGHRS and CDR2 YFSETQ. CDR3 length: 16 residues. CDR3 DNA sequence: TGCGCCAGCAGCTTAAGATCGGGACTCAACACCGGGGAGCTGTTTTTT. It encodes CASSLRSGLNTGELFF.

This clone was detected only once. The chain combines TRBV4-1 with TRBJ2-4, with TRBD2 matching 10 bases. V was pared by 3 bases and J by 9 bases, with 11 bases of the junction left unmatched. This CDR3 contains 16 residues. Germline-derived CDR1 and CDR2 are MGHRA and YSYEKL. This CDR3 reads CASSQGASGSGGIQYF. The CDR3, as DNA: TGCGCCAGCAGCCAGGGAGCTAGCGGGAGTGGAGGCATTCAGTACTTC.

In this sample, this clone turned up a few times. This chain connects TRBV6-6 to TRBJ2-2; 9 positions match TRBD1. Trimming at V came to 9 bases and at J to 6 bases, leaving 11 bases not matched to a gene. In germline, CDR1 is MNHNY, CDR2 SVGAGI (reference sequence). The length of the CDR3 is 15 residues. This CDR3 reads CASRLKQGAAGELFF. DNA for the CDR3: TGTGCCAGTAGGTTGAAACAGGGGGCAGCCGGGGAGCTGTTTTTT.

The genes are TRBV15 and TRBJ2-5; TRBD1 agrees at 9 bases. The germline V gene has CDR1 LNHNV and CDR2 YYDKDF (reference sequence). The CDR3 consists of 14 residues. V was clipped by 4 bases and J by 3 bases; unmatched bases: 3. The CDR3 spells CATSTRDREETQYF. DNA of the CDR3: TGTGCCACCAGCACCCGGGACAGGGAAGAGACCCAGTACTTC.

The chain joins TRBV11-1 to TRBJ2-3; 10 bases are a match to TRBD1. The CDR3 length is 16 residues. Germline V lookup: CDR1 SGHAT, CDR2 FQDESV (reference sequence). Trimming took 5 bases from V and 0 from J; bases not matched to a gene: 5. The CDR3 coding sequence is TGTGCCAGCAGCCCGCGGACAGGGGGGAGCACAGATACGCAGTATTTT. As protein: CASSPRTGGSTDTQYF.

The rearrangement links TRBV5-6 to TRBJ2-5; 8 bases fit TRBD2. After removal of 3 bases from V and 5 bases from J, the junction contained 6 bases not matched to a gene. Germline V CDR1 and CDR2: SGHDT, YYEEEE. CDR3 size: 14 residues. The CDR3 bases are TGTGCCAGCAGCTGGAGCGGGAGACGGGAGACCCAGTACTTC. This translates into CASSWSGRRETQYF.

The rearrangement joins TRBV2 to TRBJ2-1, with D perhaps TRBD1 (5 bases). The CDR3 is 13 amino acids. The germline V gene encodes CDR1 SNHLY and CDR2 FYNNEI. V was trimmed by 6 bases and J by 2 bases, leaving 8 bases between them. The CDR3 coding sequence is TGTGCCAGCAGATCCAGGGCCTACAATGAGCAGTTCTTC. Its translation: CASRSRAYNEQFF.

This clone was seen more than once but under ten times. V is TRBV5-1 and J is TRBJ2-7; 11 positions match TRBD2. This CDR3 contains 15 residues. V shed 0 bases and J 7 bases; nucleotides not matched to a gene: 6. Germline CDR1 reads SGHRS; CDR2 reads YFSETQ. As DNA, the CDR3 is TGCGCCAGCAGCTTGGAAGGTAGCGGGAGGGGGGAGCAGTACTTC. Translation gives CASSLEGSGRGEQYF.

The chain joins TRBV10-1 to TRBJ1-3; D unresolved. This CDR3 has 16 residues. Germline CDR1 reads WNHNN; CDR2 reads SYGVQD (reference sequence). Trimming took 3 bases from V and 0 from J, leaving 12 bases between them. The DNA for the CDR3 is TGCGCCAGCAGTGACGGACGGAGGGACTCTGGAAACACCATATATTTT. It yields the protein CASSDGRRDSGNTIYF.

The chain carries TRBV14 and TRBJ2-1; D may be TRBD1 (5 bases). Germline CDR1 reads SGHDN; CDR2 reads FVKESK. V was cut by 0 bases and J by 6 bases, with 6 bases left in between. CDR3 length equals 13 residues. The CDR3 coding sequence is TGTGCCAGCAGCCAAGATCAGGGCAATGAGCAGTTCTTC. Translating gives CASSQDQGNEQFF.